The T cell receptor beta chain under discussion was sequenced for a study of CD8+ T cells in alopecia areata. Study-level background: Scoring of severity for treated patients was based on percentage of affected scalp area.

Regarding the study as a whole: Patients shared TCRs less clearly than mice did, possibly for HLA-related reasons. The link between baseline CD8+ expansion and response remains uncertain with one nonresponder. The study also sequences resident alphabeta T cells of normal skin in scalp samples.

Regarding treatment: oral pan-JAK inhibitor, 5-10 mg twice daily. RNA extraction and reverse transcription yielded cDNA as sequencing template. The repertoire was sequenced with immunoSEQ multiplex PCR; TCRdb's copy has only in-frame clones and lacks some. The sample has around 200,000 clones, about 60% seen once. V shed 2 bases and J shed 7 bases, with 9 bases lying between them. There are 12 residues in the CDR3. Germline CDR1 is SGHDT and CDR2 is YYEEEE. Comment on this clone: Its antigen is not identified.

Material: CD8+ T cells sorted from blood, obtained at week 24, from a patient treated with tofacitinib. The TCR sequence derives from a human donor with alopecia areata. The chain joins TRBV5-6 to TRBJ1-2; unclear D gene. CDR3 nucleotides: TGTGCCAGCAGCTTCATGGGTAGTGGCTACACCTTC. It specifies CASSFMGSGYTF.